The sequence of this T cell receptor (beta chain) was determined in a study of Graves' ophthalmopathy and Graves' hyperthyroidism. CDR1 is LGHNT and CDR2 is FRNRAP in the germline V gene. The CDR3 is 17 residues long. Points on this clonotype: This could be a read error, since a much larger clone is one nucleotide away.

Amplifying from RNA transcripts, the study obtained TCR beta CDR3 regions. The first round was an RT-PCR with HTBI primers, and the second round was a multiplex PCR. TCRdb reprocessed the multiplex PCR reads with MiXCR, giving one entry per CDR3 protein. Here the sample spans 350,000 or so distinct CDR3 sequences, around a sixth being singletons. This sequence was found in an adult man with Graves' ophthalmopathy. What was sequenced was peripheral blood. The chain combines TRBV12-5 with TRBJ2-1, with TRBD1 identical over 10 bases. This CDR3 is CASGLRTGGSSYNVQFF. DNA of the CDR3: TGTGCTAGTGGCCTTCGGACAGGGGGAAGCTCCTACAATGTGCAGTTCTTC.